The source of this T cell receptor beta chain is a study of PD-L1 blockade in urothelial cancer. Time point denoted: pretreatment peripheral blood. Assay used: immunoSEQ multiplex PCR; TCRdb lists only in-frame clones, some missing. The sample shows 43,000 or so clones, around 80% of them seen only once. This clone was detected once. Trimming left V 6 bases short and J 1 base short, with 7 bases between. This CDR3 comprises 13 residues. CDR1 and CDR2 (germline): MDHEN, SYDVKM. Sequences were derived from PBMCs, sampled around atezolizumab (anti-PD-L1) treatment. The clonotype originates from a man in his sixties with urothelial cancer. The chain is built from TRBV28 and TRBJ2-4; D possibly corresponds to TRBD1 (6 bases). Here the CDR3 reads CASSGQAKNIQYF. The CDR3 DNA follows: TGTGCCAGCAGCGGACAGGCCAAAAACATTCAGTACTTC.